This TCR beta chain was profiled in a study of long-term antiretroviral therapy in people with HIV. Findings of the study overall: HIV repertoires covered narrower CDR3 length ranges than controls did. Blood draws took place between the mid-2000s and the late 2010s and possibly involved older ART regimens.

A remark on this clone: The antigen remains unidentified.

An immunoSEQ assay, version v3.0, was performed at survey level. The sequencing target was roughly 35,000-50,000 T-cell genomes per sample. Measured with immunoSEQ multiplex PCR; TCRdb has only the in-frame clones, and not every one. The sample contains tens of thousands of clones, around 90% of which appear only once. The starting material was unsorted PBMCs, obtained 5 to 5.5 years after starting antiretroviral therapy. The sequence derives from a woman aged 40 to 50 with HIV.

In DNA, the CDR3 is TGTGCCAGCAGCCTTACTAGCGGTAAAACCGGGGAGCTGTTTTTT. Its protein is CASSLTSGKTGELFF. This chain uses TRBV5-4 with TRBJ2-2; 8 positions agree with TRBD2. V was clipped by 4 bases and J by 5 bases; unmatched bases: 7. The CDR3 has 15 residues. Germline assignment: CDR1 SGHNT and CDR2 YYREEE (reference sequence).